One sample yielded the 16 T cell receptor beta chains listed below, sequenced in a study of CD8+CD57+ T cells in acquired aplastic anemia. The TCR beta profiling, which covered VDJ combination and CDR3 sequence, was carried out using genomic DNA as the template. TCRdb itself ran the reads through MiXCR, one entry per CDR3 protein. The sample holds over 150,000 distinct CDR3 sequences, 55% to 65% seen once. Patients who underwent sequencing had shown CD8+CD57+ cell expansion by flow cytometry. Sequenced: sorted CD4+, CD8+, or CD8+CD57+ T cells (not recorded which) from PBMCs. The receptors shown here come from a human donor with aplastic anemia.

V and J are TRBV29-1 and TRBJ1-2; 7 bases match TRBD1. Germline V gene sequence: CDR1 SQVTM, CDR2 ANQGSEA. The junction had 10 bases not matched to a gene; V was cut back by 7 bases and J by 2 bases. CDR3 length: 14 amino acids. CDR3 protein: CSGGSSTGNYGYTF. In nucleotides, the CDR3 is TGCAGCGGCGGCTCCTCGACAGGGAACTATGGCTACACCTTC.

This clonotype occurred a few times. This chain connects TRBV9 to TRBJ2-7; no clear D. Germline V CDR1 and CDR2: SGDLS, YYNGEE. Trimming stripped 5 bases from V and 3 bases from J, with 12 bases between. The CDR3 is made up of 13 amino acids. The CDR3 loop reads CASSSTIYYEQYF. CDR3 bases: TGTGCCAGCAGTTCTACGATCTACTACGAGCAGTACTTC. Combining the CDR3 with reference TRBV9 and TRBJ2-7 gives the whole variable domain DSGVTQTPKHLITATGQRVTLRCSPRSGDLSVYWYQQSLDQGLQFLIQYYNGEERAKGNILERFSAQQFPDLHSELNLSSLELGDSALYFCASSSTIYYEQYFGPGTRLTVT.

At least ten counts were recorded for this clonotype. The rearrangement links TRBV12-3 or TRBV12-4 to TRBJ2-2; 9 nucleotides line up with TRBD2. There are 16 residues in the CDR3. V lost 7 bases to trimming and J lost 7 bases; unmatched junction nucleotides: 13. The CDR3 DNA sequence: TGTGCCAGCAATCCAAGGGGGCGGGGGGGCAGCGGGGAGCTGTTTTTT. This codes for CASNPRGRGGSGELFF.

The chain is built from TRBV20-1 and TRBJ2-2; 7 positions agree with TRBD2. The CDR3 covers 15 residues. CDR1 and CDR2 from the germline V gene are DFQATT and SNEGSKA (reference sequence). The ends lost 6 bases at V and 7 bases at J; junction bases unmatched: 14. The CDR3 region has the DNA TGCAGTGCCCCAGCTAGCGGAAGAGGTGGCGGGGAGCTGTTTTTT. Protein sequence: CSAPASGRGGGELFF.

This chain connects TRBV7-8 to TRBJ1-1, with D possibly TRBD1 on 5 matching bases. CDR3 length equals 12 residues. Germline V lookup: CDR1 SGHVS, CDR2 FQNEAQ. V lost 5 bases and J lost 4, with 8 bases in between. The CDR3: CASSLGLTEAFF. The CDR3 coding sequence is TGTGCCAGCAGCCTGGGACTCACTGAAGCTTTCTTT.

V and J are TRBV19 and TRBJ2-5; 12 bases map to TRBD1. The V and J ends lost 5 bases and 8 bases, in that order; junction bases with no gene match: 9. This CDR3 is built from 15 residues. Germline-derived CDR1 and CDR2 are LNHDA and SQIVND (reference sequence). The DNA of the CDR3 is TGTGCCAGTAGTGCCGGGACAGGGGGCCGAGAAACCCAGTACTTC. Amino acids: CASSAGTGGRETQYF.

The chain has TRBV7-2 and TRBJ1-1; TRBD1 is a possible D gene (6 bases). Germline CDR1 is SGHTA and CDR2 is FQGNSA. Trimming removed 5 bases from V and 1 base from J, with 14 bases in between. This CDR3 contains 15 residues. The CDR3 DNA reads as TGTGCCAGCAGCGCCAACCCGGGACAGAACACTGAAGCTTTCTTT. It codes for CASSANPGQNTEAFF.

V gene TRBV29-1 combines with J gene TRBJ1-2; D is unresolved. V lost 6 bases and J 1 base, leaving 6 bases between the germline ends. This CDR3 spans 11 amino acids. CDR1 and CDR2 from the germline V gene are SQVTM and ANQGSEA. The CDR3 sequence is CSVRVNYGYTF. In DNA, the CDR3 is TGCAGCGTGAGGGTTAACTATGGCTACACCTTC.

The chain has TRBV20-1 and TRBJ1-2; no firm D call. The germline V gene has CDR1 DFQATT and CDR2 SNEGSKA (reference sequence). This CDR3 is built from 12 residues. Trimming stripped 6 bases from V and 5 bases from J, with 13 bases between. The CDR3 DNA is TGCAGTGCCCGACGAGACCAATATGGCTACACCTTC. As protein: CSARRDQYGYTF.

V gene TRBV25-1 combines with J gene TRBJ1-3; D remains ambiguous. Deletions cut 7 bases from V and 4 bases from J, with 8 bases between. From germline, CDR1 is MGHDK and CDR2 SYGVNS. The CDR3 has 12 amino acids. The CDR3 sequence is CASTSSGNTIYF. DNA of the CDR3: TGTGCCAGCACTAGCTCCGGAAACACCATATATTTT.

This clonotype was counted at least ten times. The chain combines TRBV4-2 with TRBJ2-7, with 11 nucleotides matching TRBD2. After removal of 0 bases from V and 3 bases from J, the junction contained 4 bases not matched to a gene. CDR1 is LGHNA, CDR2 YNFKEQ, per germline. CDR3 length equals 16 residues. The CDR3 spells CASSQEMLAGGYEQYF. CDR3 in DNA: TGTGCCAGCAGCCAAGAAATGCTAGCGGGGGGCTACGAGCAGTACTTC.

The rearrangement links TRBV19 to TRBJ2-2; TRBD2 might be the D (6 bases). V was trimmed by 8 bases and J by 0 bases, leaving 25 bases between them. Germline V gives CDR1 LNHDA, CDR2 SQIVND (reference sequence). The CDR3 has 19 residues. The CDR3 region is CASEVFWGDRGPNTGELFF. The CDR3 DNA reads TGTGCCAGTGAGGTGTTTTGGGGGGATAGGGGACCGAACACCGGGGAGCTGTTTTTT. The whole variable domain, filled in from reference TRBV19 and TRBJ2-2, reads DGGITQSPKYLFRKEGQNVTLSCEQNLNHDAMYWYRQDPGQGLRLIYYSQIVNDFQKGDIAEGYSVSREKKESFPLTVTSAQKNPTAFYLCASEVFWGDRGPNTGELFFGEGSRLTVL.

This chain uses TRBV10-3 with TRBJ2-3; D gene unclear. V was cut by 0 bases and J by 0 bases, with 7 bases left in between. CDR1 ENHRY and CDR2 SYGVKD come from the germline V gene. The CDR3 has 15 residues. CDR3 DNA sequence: TGTGCCATCAGTGAGTCAGTTGATAGCACAGATACGCAGTATTTT. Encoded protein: CAISESVDSTDTQYF.

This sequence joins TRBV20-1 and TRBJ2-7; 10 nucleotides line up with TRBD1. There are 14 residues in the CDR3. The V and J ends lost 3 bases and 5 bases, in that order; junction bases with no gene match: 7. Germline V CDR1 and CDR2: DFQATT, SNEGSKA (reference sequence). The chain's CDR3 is CSARGTGARDEQYF. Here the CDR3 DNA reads TGCAGTGCTAGGGGGACAGGGGCGAGGGACGAGCAGTACTTC.

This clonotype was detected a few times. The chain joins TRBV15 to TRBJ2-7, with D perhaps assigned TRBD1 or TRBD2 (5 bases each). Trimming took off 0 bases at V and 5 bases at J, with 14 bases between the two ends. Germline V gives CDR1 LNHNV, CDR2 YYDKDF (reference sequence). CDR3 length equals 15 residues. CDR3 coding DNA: TGTGCCACCAGCAGAGAGGGTAGGGACGTCGACGAGCAGTACTTC. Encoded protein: CATSREGRDVDEQYF.

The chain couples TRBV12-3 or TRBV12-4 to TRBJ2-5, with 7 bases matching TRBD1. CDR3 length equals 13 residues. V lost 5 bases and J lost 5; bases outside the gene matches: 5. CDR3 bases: TGTGCCAGCAGTCTTGGACAGGACGAGACCCAGTACTTC. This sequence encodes CASSLGQDETQYF.